Listed below are T cell receptor beta chains from one sample, sequenced in a study of blood T cell repertoires in COVID-19. Measured with immunoSEQ multiplex PCR; TCRdb has only the in-frame clones, and not every one. Counted here are around 140,000 clones, over 80% occurring once; the ten biggest clones make up around 11%. The sample comprised PBMCs or T cells enriched from blood (not recorded which). These receptors were collected from a man in his sixties who had recovered from COVID-19. Both conserved end residues are part of each CDR3. The order of the fields is J gene, V gene, D gene, CDR3 length, clone size, CDR3 DNA, CDR3 protein. D genes are given only for firm matches. Clone size is stated in some rows and not others, as once, few, many or a class when expanded.

TRBJ1-4,TRBV5-1,TRBD1,17,.,TGCGCCAGCAGCGCGACAGGGACTCCTGGAACTAATGAAAAACTGTTTTTT,CASSATGTPGTNEKLFF
TRBJ2-7,TRBV7-9,TRBD1,12,.,TGTGCCGGCGGGACAGGGTCCTACGAGCAGTACTTC,CAGGTGSYEQYF
TRBJ2-7,TRBV27,TRBD2,14,few,TGTGCCAGCGGGACTAGCTGGAGCTCCTACGAGCAGTACTTC,CASGTSWSSYEQYF
TRBJ1-1,TRBV19,.,12,.,TGTGCCAGCCGAGGAGAATACACTGAAGCTTTCTTT,CASRGEYTEAFF
TRBJ2-5,TRBV5-1,TRBD1,15,.,TGCGCCAGCAGCTTGGAAGGGACAGCAATGGAGACCCAGTACTTC,CASSLEGTAMETQYF
TRBJ1-6,TRBV7-8,.,15,.,TGTGCCAGCAGCCCGGAGGTTAGGGATAATTCACCCCTCCACTTT,CASSPEVRDNSPLHF
TRBJ1-4,TRBV5-1,TRBD1,16,.,TGCGCCAGCAGCTTGGATCCGGCCCAGGGGGGTGAAAAACTGTTTTTT,CASSLDPAQGGEKLFF
TRBJ1-1,TRBV28,TRBD1,14,.,TGTGCCAGCAGCGTAGGGGGCTTGGACACTGAAGCTTTCTTT,CASSVGGLDTEAFF
TRBJ2-7,TRBV15,TRBD1,14,few,TGTGCCACCAGCAGACCGGGACAGGGCGGCGAGCAGTACTTC,CATSRPGQGGEQYF
TRBJ1-5,TRBV13,.,15,.,TGTGCCAGCAGCTTAGGGGGACACGGGAGGGTGCCCCAGCATTTT,CASSLGGHGRVPQHF
TRBJ2-1,TRBV15,.,13,.,TGTGCCACCAGCACGGTCTACTACAATGAGCAGTTCTTC,CATSTVYYNEQFF
TRBJ1-4,TRBV20-1,TRBD1,16,.,TGCAGTGCTAGTCAGGGGGCAACCTCAACTAATGAAAAACTGTTTTTT,CSASQGATSTNEKLFF
TRBJ1-5,TRBV28,.,12,.,TGTGCCAGCAGTTTCCCCGGTCAGCCCCAGCATTTT,CASSFPGQPQHF
TRBJ2-7,TRBV2,.,14,.,TGTGCCAGCATCGCGAGCGTAATAATCTACGAGCAGTACTTC,CASIASVIIYEQYF
TRBJ1-5,TRBV28,TRBD1,18,once,TGTGCCAGCAGTTCCCGCTTCGACAGGGGGCCGGGGAATCAGCCCCAGCATTTT,CASSSRFDRGPGNQPQHF
TRBJ2-6,TRBV6-5,.,15,.,TGTGCCAGCAGTTACAAGGGGACTGGGGCCAACGTCCTGACTTTC,CASSYKGTGANVLTF